This T cell receptor (beta chain) was recorded in a study of beta chain features in type 1 diabetes. Study summary: The number of sorted cells examined across all samples was 107,917,701.

The authors reverse transcribed all of the isolated RNA, so sequencing captured expressed TCRB transcripts. Sequencing was performed with immunoSEQ multiplex PCR; in TCRdb, only in-frame clones are kept and a portion is missing. In the table there are approximately 280,000 clones, 15% of which are singletons. Germline CDR1 reads SQVTM; CDR2 reads ANQGSEA. Trimming shortened V by 8 bases and J by 3 bases, and 4 bases separated the two germline ends. The CDR3 has 9 amino acids. It was one heparinised blood draw, averaging around 110 mL, that each donor gave. About this clone: Antigen specificity is unknown.

Broader study findings: Significant though moderate, a shortening of TCRB CDR3s appeared in all four CD4+ subsets of Type 1 diabetes patients.

V is TRBV29-1 and J is TRBJ1-1; D unclear. The receptor was isolated from a man aged 18 to 35 with type 1 diabetes. Sample: naive CD4+ T cells from blood. CDR3 protein: CSSDTEAFF. The CDR3 DNA reads as TGCAGCTCGGACACTGAAGCTTTCTTT.